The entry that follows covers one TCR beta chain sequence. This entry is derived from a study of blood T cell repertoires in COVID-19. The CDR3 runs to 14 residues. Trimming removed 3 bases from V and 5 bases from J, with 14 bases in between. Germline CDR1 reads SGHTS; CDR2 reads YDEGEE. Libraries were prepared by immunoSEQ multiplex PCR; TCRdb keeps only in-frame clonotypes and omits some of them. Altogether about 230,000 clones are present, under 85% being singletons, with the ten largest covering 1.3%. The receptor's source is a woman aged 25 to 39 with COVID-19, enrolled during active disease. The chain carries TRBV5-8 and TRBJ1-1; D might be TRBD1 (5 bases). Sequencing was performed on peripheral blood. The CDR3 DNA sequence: TGTGCCAGCAGCTGGAGATCGGGGGGTACTGAAGCTTTCTTT. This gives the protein CASSWRSGGTEAFF.